A selection of T cell receptor beta chains follows, all from one sample in a study of T cell repertoires in cytomegalovirus infection. No antigens are known for them. TCRdb passed the reads through MiXCR, listing each CDR3 protein once. The sample holds around 900,000 distinct CDR3 sequences; approximately 30% are singletons and the top ten take roughly 13%. The sequencing here drew on cultured CD8+ T cells from PBMCs, taken from culture after CMV antigen stimulation. The receptors come from a human donor in good health (CMV status not recorded). Some clones in this sample may be carry-over from other donors' samples. Each CDR3 is given with its conserved first and last residue. Fields, in order: CDR3 length, J gene, clone size, D gene, V gene, CDR3 protein, CDR3 DNA. The D gene is left open where the match is weak. Only part of the rows carry a size: once, few, many, or a class if the clone is expanded.

>13|TRBJ2-5|few|TRBD2|TRBV7-3
CASSRGTIETQYF
TGTGCCAGCAGCAGAGGGACTATTGAGACCCAGTACTTC
>15|TRBJ2-1|few|TRBD1|TRBV19
CASSIPGTGYNEQFF
TGTGCCAGTAGTATACCCGGGACAGGCTACAATGAGCAGTTCTTC
>15|TRBJ2-1|-|TRBD2|TRBV2
CASSRGRGGHPEQFF
TGTGCCAGCTCACGCGGGCGGGGGGGACACCCTGAGCAGTTCTTC
>16|TRBJ1-2|-|TRBD1|TRBV2
CASSEGRQGAGYGYTF
TGTGCCAGCAGTGAAGGGCGACAGGGTGCCGGCTATGGCTACACCTTC
>14|TRBJ2-1|-|TRBD2|TRBV25-1
CASGHREGGNEQFF
TGTGCCAGCGGACATCGGGAGGGTGGCAATGAGCAGTTCTTC
>13|TRBJ2-7|few|TRBD2|TRBV5-6
CASRLRDYSEQYF
TGTGCCAGCAGACTACGGGACTACAGCGAGCAGTACTTC
>11|TRBJ1-1|few|-|TRBV27
CASKGNTEAFF
TGTGCCAGCAAAGGGAACACTGAAGCTTTCTTT
>13|TRBJ2-1|many|TRBD1|TRBV7-2
CASSLGLTGGLFF
TGTGCCAGCAGCTTAGGGCTGACAGGGGGCCTGTTCTTC
>15|TRBJ1-1|-|TRBD1|TRBV2
CASMSPLDRDTEAFF
TGTGCCAGCATGTCTCCGTTGGACAGGGACACTGAAGCTTTCTTT
>15|TRBJ2-1|few|TRBD2|TRBV24-1
CATSDPGGSGNEQFF
TGTGCCACCAGTGACCCCGGGGGGTCAGGGAATGAGCAGTTCTTC
>15|TRBJ1-5|few|-|TRBV4-1
CASSQGLGGNQPQHF
TGCGCCAGCAGCCAAGGGCTGGGAGGCAATCAGCCCCAGCATTTT
>12|TRBJ2-5|-|-|TRBV11-3
CASGSGGETQYF
TGTGCCAGCGGCTCAGGGGGGGAGACCCAGTACTTC
>13|TRBJ2-7|-|TRBD1|TRBV27
CASGWTGDAEQYF
TGTGCCAGCGGGTGGACAGGGGATGCCGAGCAGTACTTC
>16|TRBJ1-6|-|-|TRBV25-1
CASRPQGFSYNSPLHF
TGTGCCAGCAGGCCCCAGGGTTTCTCCTATAATTCACCCCTCCACTTT
>17|TRBJ2-1|few|-|TRBV7-9
CASSSPEDTSSYNEQFF
TGTGCCAGCAGCTCGCCCGAGGACACCAGCTCCTACAATGAGCAGTTCTTC
>18|TRBJ2-1|-|TRBD2|TRBV9
CASSVAASGASSYNEQFF
TGTGCCAGCAGCGTAGCGGCTAGCGGGGCGAGCTCCTACAATGAGCAGTTCTTC
>12|TRBJ1-2|-|TRBD1|TRBV29-1
CSVETGDYGYTF
TGCAGCGTCGAGACAGGGGACTATGGCTACACCTTC
>15|TRBJ1-2|-|TRBD1|TRBV27
CASSLSKTGFYGYTF
TGTGCCAGCAGTTTATCAAAGACAGGGTTCTATGGCTACACCTTC
>17|TRBJ2-2|-|-|TRBV6-5
CASSYSVADLRTGELFF
TGTGCCAGCAGTTACTCAGTGGCAGATTTAAGGACCGGGGAGCTGTTTTTT
>13|TRBJ2-2|few|TRBD2|TRBV24-1
CATGLASDGELFF
TGTGCCACCGGACTAGCCTCCGACGGGGAGCTGTTTTTT
>14|TRBJ1-5|few|-|TRBV10-2
CASSVDPSNQPQHF
TGCGCCAGCAGTGTCGACCCCTCCAATCAGCCCCAGCATTTT
>15|TRBJ2-7|-|TRBD2|TRBV7-6
CASSGGGAERDEQYF
TGTGCCAGCAGCGGGGGGGGAGCGGAGCGGGACGAGCAGTACTTC
>15|TRBJ2-7|-|TRBD2|TRBV14
CASSQETSGAREQYF
TGTGCCAGCAGCCAAGAGACTAGCGGGGCCCGGGAGCAGTACTTC
>17|TRBJ1-2|many|TRBD1|TRBV27
CASSLSRTGGARYGYTF
TGTGCCAGCAGTTTATCCCGGACAGGGGGCGCTCGCTATGGCTACACCTTC
>15|TRBJ1-1|-|-|TRBV20-1
CSARDPVGEGAEAFF
TGCAGTGCTAGAGATCCGGTAGGGGAAGGGGCTGAAGCTTTCTTT
>16|TRBJ2-2|-|-|TRBV7-9
CASSANLGANTGELFF
TGTGCCAGCAGCGCGAATCTGGGAGCTAACACCGGGGAGCTGTTTTTT
>13|TRBJ2-7|-|-|TRBV6-5
CASSLAASYEQYF
TGTGCCAGCAGTCTCGCGGCTTCCTACGAGCAGTACTTC
>16|TRBJ1-2|-|-|TRBV27
CASSWGGVDYFYGYTF
TGTGCCAGCAGTTGGGGGGGCGTAGATTACTTTTATGGCTACACCTTC
>18|TRBJ2-3|few|TRBD2|TRBV27
CASRPSGGHRYGTDTQYF
TGTGCCAGCCGCCCTTCGGGAGGGCACCGCTATGGCACAGATACGCAGTATTTT
>15|TRBJ2-1|-|-|TRBV4-1
CASSEDGTSYDEQFF
TGCGCCAGCAGCGAAGACGGGACAAGCTACGATGAGCAGTTCTTC
>18|TRBJ1-4|-|TRBD1|TRBV5-5
CASSPLPGQTFENEKLFF
TGTGCCAGCAGCCCGCTCCCGGGACAGACCTTCGAGAATGAAAAACTGTTTTTT
>14|TRBJ2-7|-|-|TRBV27
CASSFRRLPYEQYF
TGTGCCAGCAGTTTCCGGAGACTTCCCTACGAGCAGTACTTC
>14|TRBJ1-2|once|-|TRBV6-4
CASSDSGVNRGYTF
TGTGCCAGCAGTGACTCGGGGGTTAACCGTGGCTACACCTTC
>18|TRBJ1-1|few|-|TRBV7-9
CASSRLGRTATSNTEAFF
TGTGCCAGCAGTCGATTAGGGAGGACAGCGACTTCGAACACTGAAGCTTTCTTT
>16|TRBJ1-1|few|TRBD1|TRBV12-5
CASGLPPTGMNTEAFF
TGTGCTAGTGGTTTGCCCCCGACAGGGATGAACACTGAAGCTTTCTTT
>14|TRBJ1-3|many|-|TRBV6-5
CASSYGGVGNTIYF
TGTGCCAGCAGTTACGGCGGGGTTGGAAACACCATATATTTT
>17|TRBJ1-5|few|-|TRBV6-2/TRBV6-3
CASTQRNRDSFGQPQHF
TGTGCCAGCACCCAACGGAACAGGGATAGTTTCGGTCAGCCCCAGCATTTT
>14|TRBJ2-4|few|-|TRBV6-5
CASSYGGTAQIQYF
TGTGCCAGCAGTTACGGCGGGACGGCCCAAATTCAGTACTTC
>14|TRBJ2-1|-|-|TRBV7-3
CASSLTGHRNEQFF
TGTGCCAGCAGCTTAACGGGCCACCGAAATGAGCAGTTCTTC
>13|TRBJ1-2|-|-|TRBV19
CASRPQTGVDYTF
TGTGCCAGCCGCCCCCAAACGGGGGTGGACTACACCTTC
>14|TRBJ2-5|-|-|TRBV7-8
CASRPRVGEETQYF
TGTGCCAGCAGACCACGAGTAGGGGAAGAGACCCAGTACTTC
>16|TRBJ2-2|-|-|TRBV9
CASSGPGRGVAGELFF
TGTGCCAGCAGCGGTCCAGGGCGTGGGGTTGCCGGGGAGCTGTTTTTT
>15|TRBJ1-3|-|-|TRBV24-1
CATSTAGICGNTIYF
TGTGCCACCAGTACAGCCGGGATTTGCGGAAACACCATATATTTT
>17|TRBJ2-4|-|TRBD1|TRBV27
CASSTRRQGVAKNIQYF
TGTGCCAGCAGTACGCGGCGGCAGGGGGTTGCCAAAAACATTCAGTACTTC
>14|TRBJ1-6|-|-|TRBV20-1
CSAHEGGSRSPLHF
TGCAGTGCCCACGAAGGGGGGTCCCGTTCACCCCTCCACTTT
>16|TRBJ1-4|-|-|TRBV7-2
CASSLPGETTNEKLFF
TGTGCCAGCAGCCTCCCAGGAGAGACAACTAATGAAAAACTGTTTTTT
>13|TRBJ2-2|-|-|TRBV19
CASSISNAGELFF
TGTGCCAGTAGTATTTCTAACGCCGGGGAGCTGTTTTTT
>16|TRBJ2-2|few|-|TRBV11-2
CASRINLAPNTGELFF
TGTGCCAGCAGAATAAATCTAGCCCCGAACACCGGGGAGCTGTTTTTT